Described below is a single T cell receptor (beta chain) sequence and its context. This clonotype was detected many times. What this receptor recognizes is not known. No base quality information exists; no much larger clone differs at one position. TCR libraries were constructed from approximately 360 ng RNA using the Immunoverse kit, and molecular barcoded adaptors covering alpha/delta and beta/gamma chains were employed. The same RNA used for transcriptome sequencing was used for TCR library preparation. An Illumina HiSeq 4000 with 2 x 150 cycles was used to sequence the TCR libraries. As for how the authors treated the data: Using MiXCR, which included quality filtering and error correction, TCR reads were aligned to human V, D, J and C references and then assembled into CDR3 clonotypes. The tcR package in R was used to analyze clonotype counts and gene usage diversity. For inspection of raw mapping reads, RNA-seq reads were mapped by STAR aligner version 2.5.3a onto GRCh37 of the human genome. IR-seq fastq files were randomly downsampled with Seqtk 1.3 to test the effect of sequencing depth on detected clonotypes. The public sequencing data were trimmed at Q25 with fastp and processed into clonotypes with MiXCR by TCRdb, which kept only in-frame beta chains. Entries that share a CDR3 protein sequence are merged under the most common genes and DNA. The authors' filters were not applied to this entry. This sample holds 75,000 to 95,000 distinct CDR3 sequences; roughly 21% were observed only once. Clones ranked in the top ten supply over 9.5% of the sample.

Every patient had bone marrow sampled at the time of active disease. Bone marrow mononuclear cells were isolated by Ficoll-Hypaque density gradient centrifugation. Myeloma plasma cells were removed and CD138-negative cells were collected by negative selection after labeling with CD138 magnetic microbeads on a MACS separator. Flow cytometry with CD138 antibodies on an Attune NxT was used to check how pure the isolated cells were. Total RNA was extracted using TRIzol reagent and was quantified on a NanoDrop spectrophotometer. Paired RNA-seq and IR-seq were performed on each patient's CD138-negative bone marrow sample. The CDR1 and CDR2 encoded by the germline V gene are SGHAT and FQNNGV. Relative to germline, V is 4 bases shorter and J is 2 bases shorter, with 17 bases between their ends. Its CDR3 holds 16 amino acids, cysteine through phenylalanine. Left in the record is the CDR3 DNA by itself, 48 bases read in frame from the first base.

This record comes from a study of read filtering for tumor transcriptome and immune sequencing (dated by TCRdb to about 2020). Regarding the study in general: The cohort consisted of some 16 male and over twelve female patients, with a mean age of roughly 67 years and an age range of about 40 to 90. TCR-region mapped reads per sample ranged from about 4.05 to 11 million with IR-seq versus only roughly 85 to 1,300 with RNA-seq. One of the main goals was to work out a read-filtering strategy for immune repertoire data, in particular whether clonotypes backed by only a single read should be removed. Under revised international staging, roughly eight patients fell into R-ISS I, approximately 15 into R-ISS II and about 7 into R-ISS III. Whole-transcriptome libraries were prepared with the TruSeq RNA Access Library Prep Kit after DNase treatment. TCR repertoires obtained by targeted immune repertoire sequencing and by bulk whole-transcriptome sequencing performed on the same bone marrow samples were compared.

What the work shows at the level of the full study, not this receptor alone: Single-read clonotypes made up roughly 80% of clonotypes but only 3% to 4.5% of total reads in IR-seq, compared with 65% to 75% of clonotypes and approximately 45% of reads in RNA-seq. Clonotypes were captured by IR-seq at much higher depth and more reliably than by RNA-seq, and smaller IR-seq throughput was sufficient for identification of most shared clonotypes. The sorted CD138-negative fraction was composed of a mixed bone marrow immune population rather than of purified T cells. The correlation between IR-seq and RNA-seq shared clonotype proportions was increased by removal of single-read clonotypes.

The sample comprised a population of CD138-negative cells sorted from bone marrow. In light of the paper, this sample's cell subset or site label describes: bone marrow mononuclear cells depleted of CD138+ plasma/myeloma cells by negative magnetic selection. The receptor was isolated from a donor at least 40 years old with multiple myeloma. The chain is made from TRBV11-2 and TRBJ2-5, and perhaps TRBD2 as D gene, on 7 matching bases. The bases read TGTGCCAGCAGCTCCAGAGCGCGGGGGCCGCAAGAGACCCAGTACTTC. Its amino acids are CASSSRARGPQETQYF.